These 19 T cell receptor beta chains came from one sample sequenced in a study of T cells after posttransplantation cyclophosphamide. Busulfan-fludarabine conditioning, marrow transplant, and cyclophosphamide on days +3 and +4 were administered. Assay: immunoSEQ multiplex PCR; the TCRdb copy retains only in-frame clones and omits some. The sample holds some 10,000 clones, roughly 80% seen once. This specimen consisted of PBMCs, obtained around 2,000 days after a stem cell transplant with posttransplant cyclophosphamide. These receptors were obtained from a female patient aged 40 to 50 who received an allogeneic stem cell transplant from a related donor, was CMV-positive, and had no GVHD. Some T cells may be provided by the graft donor.

V usage is TRBV5-5 and J usage is TRBJ2-7; D may be TRBD1 (6 bases). CDR3 length: 13 amino acids. V shed 2 bases and J shed 2 bases, with 8 bases lying between them. Germline V CDR1 and CDR2: SGHKS, YYEKEE (reference sequence). The CDR3 region is CASSFQGPYEQYF. The DNA for the CDR3 is TGTGCCAGCAGCTTTCAGGGGCCCTACGAGCAGTACTTC.

V is TRBV28 and J is TRBJ2-1, with a possible D match to TRBD1 (6 bases). This CDR3 has 12 residues. Trimming stripped 3 bases from V and 7 bases from J, with 7 bases between. Germline CDR1 reads MDHEN; CDR2 reads SYDVKM. The chain's CDR3 is CASSFRGNEQFF. The CDR3 DNA is TGTGCCAGCAGTTTCAGGGGAAATGAGCAGTTCTTC.

The chain joins TRBV4-1 to TRBJ2-7; TRBD2 might be the D (7 bases). V gave up 1 base and J gave up 6 bases, with 13 bases separating them. Germline V gives CDR1 MGHRA, CDR2 YSYEKL. This CDR3 region has 14 residues. Written as DNA, the CDR3 is TGCGCCAGCAGCCAAGGGGGGGGCCTGGGCGAGCAGTACTTC. It yields the protein CASSQGGGLGEQYF.

The rearrangement links TRBV2 to TRBJ2-5; 9 bases are a match to TRBD2. The germline CDR1 and CDR2 sequences are SNHLY and FYNNEI. The CDR3 is 13 residues long. After removal of 0 bases from V and 9 bases from J, the junction contained 2 bases not matched to a gene. The CDR3 sequence: CASSEASGGAQYF. In DNA, the CDR3 is TGTGCCAGCAGTGAAGCTAGCGGGGGAGCCCAGTACTTC.

The chain uses TRBV5-1 and TRBJ2-1; TRBD1 aligns across 10 bases. The CDR3 extends over 15 amino acids. J was trimmed by 8 bases and V by 2 bases; bases with no gene match: 7. The germline gives CDR1 SGHRS, CDR2 YFSETQ. CDR3 residues: CASSLPGQGFDEQFF. CDR3 DNA: TGCGCCAGCAGCTTACCGGGACAGGGGTTCGATGAGCAGTTCTTC.

The CDR3 coding sequence is TGTGCCAGCAGAGATGCTAGCGGGCGCTCCTACGAGCAGTACTTC. Translation: CASRDASGRSYEQYF. The rearrangement links TRBV28 to TRBJ2-7; 8 bases fit TRBD2. Germline V lookup: CDR1 MDHEN, CDR2 SYDVKM. The CDR3 totals 15 residues. V was pared by 6 bases and J by 0 bases, with 7 bases of the junction left unmatched.

The CDR3 region has the DNA TGTGCCAGCAGCTCCCCCGGGACAAAAAACACTGAAGCTTTCTTT. The encoded protein is CASSSPGTKNTEAFF. The J gene is TRBJ1-1, the V gene TRBV5-4; tentative D call: TRBD1 (6 bases). The V end was cut by 3 bases, the J end by 2 bases, with 14 bases between. The length of the CDR3 is 15 residues. In germline, CDR1 is SGHNT, CDR2 YYREEE (reference sequence).

The V gene is TRBV4-1, the J gene TRBJ1-2, with TRBD1 matching over 7 bases. CDR3 size: 15 residues. Germline CDR1 reads MGHRA; CDR2 reads YSYEKL. Germline trimming cut 3 bases from V and 4 bases from J; bases unmatched to any gene: 8. CDR3 bases: TGCGCCAGCAGCCAGGCAGGGGGTAGCGGCTATGGCTACACCTTC. Its translation is CASSQAGGSGYGYTF.

The genes are TRBV4-1 and TRBJ1-1, with 10 positions matching TRBD1. The ends lost 4 bases at V and 1 base at J; junction bases unmatched: 3. Looked up from germline, CDR1 is MGHRA and CDR2 is YSYEKL. This CDR3 is 15 amino acids long. The CDR3: CASSPRTGGNTEAFF. CDR3 coding DNA: TGCGCCAGCAGCCCGCGGACAGGGGGGAACACTGAAGCTTTCTTT.

The V gene is TRBV5-1, the J gene TRBJ2-5; 13 bases align to TRBD2. The V segment lost 4 bases and the J segment 5 bases; nucleotides outside the gene matches: 8. Germline V lookup: CDR1 SGHRS, CDR2 YFSETQ. The CDR3 has 16 amino acids. The CDR3 bases are TGCGCCAGCAGCCTAGGGGGACTAGCGGGGAGTGAGACCCAGTACTTC. Its protein is CASSLGGLAGSETQYF.

The chain combines TRBV7-9 with TRBJ1-4; D gene uncertain. The CDR3 contains 15 residues. The germline CDR1 and CDR2 sequences are SEHNR and FQNEAQ (reference sequence). Trimming left V 5 bases short and J 4 bases short, with 14 bases between. CDR3 in DNA: TGTGCCAGCAGCCCGTCAGACATATTTAATGAAAAACTGTTTTTT. It encodes CASSPSDIFNEKLFF.

The chain combines TRBV7-9 with TRBJ1-2, with 8 bases identical to TRBD1. J gave up 2 bases and V 2 bases, and 7 bases lay outside the gene matches. The CDR3 length is 16 residues. From germline, CDR1 is SEHNR and CDR2 FQNEAQ (reference sequence). The CDR3 DNA is TGTGCCAGCAGCTTAACAAACAGGGGGTTAAACTATGGCTACACCTTC. Protein sequence: CASSLTNRGLNYGYTF.

The chain couples TRBV28 to TRBJ2-5; 12 nucleotides align to TRBD2. From germline, CDR1 is MDHEN and CDR2 SYDVKM. CDR3 length: 15 residues. Losses at the gene ends were 7 bases for V and 3 bases for J; bases not matched to a gene: 6. CDR3 DNA: TGTGCCAGCACCTTGACTAGCGGGGGAGAAGAGACCCAGTACTTC. Protein: CASTLTSGGEETQYF.

V gene TRBV7-9 combines with J gene TRBJ2-6; 9 bases align to TRBD1. The CDR3 has 18 amino acids. Germline V gene lookup returns CDR1 SEHNR and CDR2 FQNEAQ (reference sequence). The V segment lost 4 bases and the J segment 1 base; nucleotides outside the gene matches: 8. The CDR3 nucleotides read TGTGCCAGCAGCTCCTCCGGGACAGGGTTTTCTGGGGCCAACGTCCTGACTTTC. This encodes CASSSSGTGFSGANVLTF.

This clone is a singleton in its sample. The V gene is TRBV7-6, the J gene TRBJ2-2; 9 positions match TRBD1. The CDR3 is made up of 18 amino acids. Trimming took 5 bases from V and 2 from J; bases not matched to a gene: 12. The germline gives CDR1 SGHVS, CDR2 FNYEAQ. This CDR3 is CASSAQGDRAHNTGELFF. CDR3 DNA: TGTGCCAGCAGCGCCCAGGGGGACAGGGCTCACAACACCGGGGAGCTGTTTTTT. Drawing the rest from reference TRBV7-6 and TRBJ2-2, the complete variable domain is GAGVSQSPRYKVTKRGQDVALRCDPISGHVSLYWYRQALGQGPEFLTYFNYEAQQDKSGLPNDRFSAERPEGSISTLTIQRTEQRDSAMYRCASSAQGDRAHNTGELFFGEGSRLTVL.

The rearrangement links TRBV21-1 to TRBJ2-7; TRBD1 is taken as the D call from the table, unchecked against the DNA. TRBV21-1 is listed as a pseudogene. There are 16 residues in the CDR3. The CDR3 DNA reads TGTGCCACCGACAGGGCACCCCGCCCAAGCTCCTACGAGCAGTACTTC. This translates into CATDRAPRPSSYEQYF.

The V call is TRBV2, the J call TRBJ1-1; D perhaps matches TRBD1 (5 bases). The CDR3 has 14 residues. V was trimmed by 6 bases and J by 3 bases, leaving 14 bases between them. Germline CDR1 is SNHLY and CDR2 is FYNNEI. Written as DNA, the CDR3 is TGTGCCAGCAGCCCGGGGGGAAGTTACACTGAAGCTTTCTTT. Its protein is CASSPGGSYTEAFF.

The gene calls are TRBV16 and TRBJ2-7, with a weak D call TRBD1 (6 bases). Germline lookup yields CDR1 KGHSY and CDR2 FQNENV. Deletions cut 2 bases from V and 0 bases from J, with 11 bases between. This CDR3 region has 15 residues. CDR3 sequence reads: CASSQGRGSSYEQYF. The CDR3 coding sequence is TGTGCCAGCAGCCAAGGCAGGGGAAGCTCCTACGAGCAGTACTTC.

This clone was observed a handful of times. The chain employs TRBV4-2 and TRBJ2-5, with 12 bases identical to TRBD2. This CDR3 has 18 amino acids. J was trimmed by 2 bases and V by 1 base; bases with no gene match: 8. Germline CDR1 LGHNA, CDR2 YNFKEQ. CDR3 sequence reads: CASSQGSSGGARQETQYF. The DNA for the CDR3 is TGTGCCAGCAGCCAAGGGTCTAGCGGGGGGGCTCGACAAGAGACCCAGTACTTC.